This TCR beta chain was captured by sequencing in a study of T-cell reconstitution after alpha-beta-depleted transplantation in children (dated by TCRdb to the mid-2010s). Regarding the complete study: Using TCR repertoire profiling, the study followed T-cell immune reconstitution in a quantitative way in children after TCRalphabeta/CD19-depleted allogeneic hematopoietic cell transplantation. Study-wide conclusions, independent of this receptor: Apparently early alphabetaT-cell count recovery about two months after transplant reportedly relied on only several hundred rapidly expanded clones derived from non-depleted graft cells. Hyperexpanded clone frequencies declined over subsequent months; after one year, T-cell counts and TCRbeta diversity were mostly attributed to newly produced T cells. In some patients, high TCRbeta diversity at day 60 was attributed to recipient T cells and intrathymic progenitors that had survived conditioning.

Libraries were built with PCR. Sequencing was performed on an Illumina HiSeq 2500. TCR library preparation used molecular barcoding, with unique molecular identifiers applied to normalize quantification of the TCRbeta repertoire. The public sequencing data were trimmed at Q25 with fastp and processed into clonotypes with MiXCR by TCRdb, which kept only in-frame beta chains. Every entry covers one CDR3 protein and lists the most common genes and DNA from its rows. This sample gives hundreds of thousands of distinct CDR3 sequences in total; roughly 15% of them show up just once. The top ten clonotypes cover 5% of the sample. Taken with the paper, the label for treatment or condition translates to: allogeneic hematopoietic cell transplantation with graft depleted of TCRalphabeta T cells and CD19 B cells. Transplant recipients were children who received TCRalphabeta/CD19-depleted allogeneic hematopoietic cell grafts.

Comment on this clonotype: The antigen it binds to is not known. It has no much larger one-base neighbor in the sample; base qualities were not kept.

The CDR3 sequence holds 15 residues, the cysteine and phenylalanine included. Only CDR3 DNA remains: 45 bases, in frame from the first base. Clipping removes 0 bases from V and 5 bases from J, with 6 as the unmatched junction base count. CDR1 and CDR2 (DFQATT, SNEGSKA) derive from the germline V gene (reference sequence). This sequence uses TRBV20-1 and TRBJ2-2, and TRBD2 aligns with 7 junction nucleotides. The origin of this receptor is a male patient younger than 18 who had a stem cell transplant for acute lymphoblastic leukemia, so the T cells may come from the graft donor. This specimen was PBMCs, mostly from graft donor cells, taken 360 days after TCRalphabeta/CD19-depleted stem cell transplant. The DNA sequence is TGCAGTGCTAGAGAAGGCGGGAGATGGACCGGGGAGCTGTTTTTT. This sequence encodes CSAREGGRWTGELFF.